In its sample, the clone carrying this TCR beta chain was seen a few times. The authors' processing: It was from reference gene primer amplification that nucleated cell counts were estimated. Only in-frame clones appear in the TCRdb table, and some are missing; sequencing was by immunoSEQ multiplex PCR. The V and J calls and the clone size are those of that table, but D and trimming were determined from the DNA. The sample lists 320,000 or so clones, approximately 88% occurring once. The data were taken from a study of blood T cell repertoires in COVID-19. As for the study in general: Sources were T cells, B-cell-depleted T cells, or PBMCs; the material itself was cDNA or gDNA.

The participants were between about 18 and 90 years old and came from 20 to 30 US areas. The study counted Cohort 3 donors as recovered given two negative PCRs, clearance, or symptom resolution. CDR3 length: 16 amino acids. Deletions cut 1 base from V and 6 bases from J, with 16 bases between. In germline, CDR1 is LGHNA, CDR2 YNFKEQ. The chain couples TRBV4-2 to TRBJ2-1; D gene unclear. Sequenced: PBMCs or T cells enriched from blood (not recorded which). The source of this sequence is a man aged 30 to 39 who had recovered from COVID-19. CDR3 sequence reads: CASSQGVGGPLNEQFF. CDR3 coding DNA: TGTGCCAGCAGCCAAGGAGTTGGCGGCCCCCTCAATGAGCAGTTCTTC.